A selection of T cell receptor beta chains follows, all from one sample in a study of T cells in Graves' hyperthyroidism and ophthalmopathy. TCRdb reanalysed the multiplex PCR reads using MiXCR and keeps one entry per CDR3 protein. The sample has fewer than 450,000 distinct CDR3 sequences; more than 12% are singletons. The sequenced material came from blood. The receptors here all came from a man between 50 and 59 years old with Graves' ophthalmopathy. The CDR3 runs from the conserved cysteine through the conserved F or W. Each record gives: J gene, clone size, V gene, D gene, CDR3 DNA, CDR3 protein. A D gene is named only where the DNA matches it firmly. Only some rows state a clone size, as once, few, many or a class for expanded clones.

J gene: TRBJ2-1; clone size: many; V gene: TRBV11-2; D gene: .; CDR3 DNA: TGTGCCAGCAGCTTCCAGGACTCGAGCTCCTACAATGAGCAGTTCTTC; CDR3 protein: CASSFQDSSSYNEQFF
J gene: TRBJ1-5; clone size: many; V gene: TRBV18; D gene: .; CDR3 DNA: TGTGCCAGCTCACAGGTAGAGGGGTTTCAGCCCCAGCATTTT; CDR3 protein: CASSQVEGFQPQHF
J gene: TRBJ2-3; clone size: .; V gene: TRBV29-1; D gene: .; CDR3 DNA: TGCAGCGAACAGACAGCCACAGATACGCAGTATTTT; CDR3 protein: CSEQTATDTQYF
J gene: TRBJ2-7; clone size: many; V gene: TRBV24-1; D gene: TRBD1; CDR3 DNA: TGTGCCACCAGTGACGCCCGCTCCGTGACAGGGTATGAGCAGTACTTC; CDR3 protein: CATSDARSVTGYEQYF
J gene: TRBJ2-3; clone size: few; V gene: TRBV27; D gene: TRBD1; CDR3 DNA: TGTGCCAGCAGTCTTGACAGGGGGCGGTTGGATACGCAGTATTTT; CDR3 protein: CASSLDRGRLDTQYF
J gene: TRBJ2-1; clone size: many; V gene: TRBV20-1; D gene: TRBD1; CDR3 DNA: TGCAGTGCTAGAGGGGACAGGGGGGGATACAATGAGCAGTTCTTC; CDR3 protein: CSARGDRGGYNEQFF
J gene: TRBJ2-7; clone size: many; V gene: TRBV30; D gene: .; CDR3 DNA: TGTGCCGCTGCCGGAACGGACACGAGCTCCTACGAGCAGTACTTC; CDR3 protein: CAAAGTDTSSYEQYF
J gene: TRBJ2-5; clone size: few; V gene: TRBV9; D gene: TRBD2; CDR3 DNA: TGTGCCAGCAGCGTGACTAGCTTAGAGACCCAGTACTTC; CDR3 protein: CASSVTSLETQYF
J gene: TRBJ2-1; clone size: few; V gene: TRBV27; D gene: TRBD2; CDR3 DNA: TGTGCCAGCAGTTATAGGACTAGTAGTAATGAGCAGTTCTTC; CDR3 protein: CASSYRTSSNEQFF
J gene: TRBJ2-1; clone size: many; V gene: TRBV20-1; D gene: TRBD2; CDR3 DNA: TGCAGTGCTAGTTTGTCTAGCGGGAGCGATGAGCAGTTCTTC; CDR3 protein: CSASLSSGSDEQFF
J gene: TRBJ2-7; clone size: many; V gene: TRBV20-1; D gene: .; CDR3 DNA: TGCAGTGCGTTACCACCCCAGGTCTACGAGCAGTACTTC; CDR3 protein: CSALPPQVYEQYF
J gene: TRBJ2-5; clone size: many; V gene: TRBV18; D gene: TRBD1; CDR3 DNA: TGTGCCAGCTCACTTGTCGGTGGACAGGGGAGAGAGACCCAGTACTTC; CDR3 protein: CASSLVGGQGRETQYF
J gene: TRBJ2-1; clone size: many; V gene: TRBV20-1; D gene: TRBD2; CDR3 DNA: TGCAGTGCTAGAGGGTGGACTAGCGACAATGAGCAGTTCTTC; CDR3 protein: CSARGWTSDNEQFF
J gene: TRBJ1-5; clone size: many; V gene: TRBV28; D gene: TRBD1; CDR3 DNA: TGTGCCAGCAGACTACAGGGGCGCAATCAGCCCCAGCATTTT; CDR3 protein: CASRLQGRNQPQHF
J gene: TRBJ2-1; clone size: many; V gene: TRBV20-1; D gene: TRBD1; CDR3 DNA: TGCAGTGCTAGAGGAGGGACAGGGGTACGGGAGTTCTTC; CDR3 protein: CSARGGTGVREFF
J gene: TRBJ2-5; clone size: many; V gene: TRBV29-1; D gene: .; CDR3 DNA: TGCAGCGAGGGGGAGGCAGAGACCCAGTACTTC; CDR3 protein: CSEGEAETQYF
J gene: TRBJ2-3; clone size: many; V gene: TRBV3-1; D gene: TRBD2; CDR3 DNA: TGTGCCAGCAGCCAAGATGGACTAGCGGGAGGGCCGGCAGATACGCAGTATTTT; CDR3 protein: CASSQDGLAGGPADTQYF
J gene: TRBJ1-5; clone size: many; V gene: TRBV28; D gene: .; CDR3 DNA: TGTGCCAGCAGTTTAGGTTGGAGGTCAAAGAATCAGCCCCAGCATTTT; CDR3 protein: CASSLGWRSKNQPQHF
J gene: TRBJ1-3; clone size: few; V gene: TRBV12-3/TRBV12-4; D gene: .; CDR3 DNA: TGTGCCAGCAGTTTGTGGGTATCTGGAAACACCATATATTTT; CDR3 protein: CASSLWVSGNTIYF
J gene: TRBJ2-3; clone size: many; V gene: TRBV7-3; D gene: TRBD2; CDR3 DNA: TGTGCCAGCAGCTCCGGGACTAGCGGGAGTCGAACAGATACGCAGTATTTT; CDR3 protein: CASSSGTSGSRTDTQYF
J gene: TRBJ2-2; clone size: many; V gene: TRBV2; D gene: TRBD2; CDR3 DNA: TGTGCCAGCAGGCCCAGCGGGAGCACCGGGGAGCTGTTTTTT; CDR3 protein: CASRPSGSTGELFF
J gene: TRBJ2-1; clone size: once; V gene: TRBV19; D gene: TRBD2; CDR3 DNA: TGTGCCAGTAGTATAACTAGCGGGGCGTCCTACAATGAGCAGTTCTTC; CDR3 protein: CASSITSGASYNEQFF
J gene: TRBJ2-2; clone size: .; V gene: TRBV5-4; D gene: .; CDR3 DNA: TGTGCCAGCAGCTCTCCGCAGGGGAGCACCGGGGAGCTGTTTTTT; CDR3 protein: CASSSPQGSTGELFF
J gene: TRBJ2-5; clone size: once; V gene: TRBV2; D gene: TRBD2; CDR3 DNA: TGTGCCAGCAGGGCGGGACTAGCGGGAGTATCCGAGACCCAGTACTTC; CDR3 protein: CASRAGLAGVSETQYF
J gene: TRBJ1-6; clone size: few; V gene: TRBV18; D gene: .; CDR3 DNA: TGTGCCAGCTCACCACTCAACAGCCCGATCGCTTCGTTCGAATCACCCCTCCACTTT; CDR3 protein: CASSPLNSPIASFESPLHF
J gene: TRBJ2-7; clone size: many; V gene: TRBV5-6; D gene: TRBD1; CDR3 DNA: TGTGCCAGCAGTGCAACTACAGGGGACTCCTACGAGCAGTACTTC; CDR3 protein: CASSATTGDSYEQYF
J gene: TRBJ1-2; clone size: many; V gene: TRBV10-3; D gene: TRBD1; CDR3 DNA: TGTGCCATCAGTGAGCCATTGACCGGACAGGGCCACGGCTACACCTTC; CDR3 protein: CAISEPLTGQGHGYTF
J gene: TRBJ2-1; clone size: .; V gene: TRBV7-9; D gene: TRBD2; CDR3 DNA: TGTGCCAGCAGTGGCGGGAGCTCCTACAATGAGCAGTTCTTC; CDR3 protein: CASSGGSSYNEQFF
J gene: TRBJ2-3; clone size: many; V gene: TRBV30; D gene: TRBD2; CDR3 DNA: TGTGCCCACTTAGCGGGAGCTTCAGATACGCAGTATTTT; CDR3 protein: CAHLAGASDTQYF
J gene: TRBJ1-5; clone size: many; V gene: TRBV3-1; D gene: .; CDR3 DNA: TGTGCCAGCACCCCTGGGGGCTATAGCAATCAGCCCCAGCATTTT; CDR3 protein: CASTPGGYSNQPQHF
J gene: TRBJ1-4; clone size: few; V gene: TRBV15; D gene: .; CDR3 DNA: TGTGCCACCAGCAGAGACGGGGGGAGATATAATGAAAAACTGTTTTTT; CDR3 protein: CATSRDGGRYNEKLFF
J gene: TRBJ2-7; clone size: .; V gene: TRBV5-4; D gene: TRBD1; CDR3 DNA: TGTGCCAGCAGCAAACAGGGGGCTGACTACGAGCAGTACTTC; CDR3 protein: CASSKQGADYEQYF
J gene: TRBJ2-5; clone size: few; V gene: TRBV7-3; D gene: TRBD1; CDR3 DNA: TGTGCCAGCAGCTTAACCAGGGGGGAGACCCAGTACTTC; CDR3 protein: CASSLTRGETQYF
J gene: TRBJ1-1; clone size: many; V gene: TRBV11-2; D gene: .; CDR3 DNA: TGTGCCAGCAGCCAACAACAGGGGAACACTGAAGCTTTCTTT; CDR3 protein: CASSQQQGNTEAFF
J gene: TRBJ1-2; clone size: .; V gene: TRBV14; D gene: .; CDR3 DNA: TGTGCCAGCAGCCCCCCGGGGCAATTCCTAGATGGCTACACCTTC; CDR3 protein: CASSPPGQFLDGYTF
J gene: TRBJ2-1; clone size: many; V gene: TRBV20-1; D gene: TRBD2; CDR3 DNA: TGCAGTGCTAGGAAAGAACGAGGGCTAGCGGCCTACAATGAGCAGTTCTTC; CDR3 protein: CSARKERGLAAYNEQFF
J gene: TRBJ1-5; clone size: .; V gene: TRBV27; D gene: .; CDR3 DNA: TGTGCCAGCAGACTGGTGAGCAATCAGCCCCAGCATTTT; CDR3 protein: CASRLVSNQPQHF
J gene: TRBJ1-2; clone size: many; V gene: TRBV6-1; D gene: .; CDR3 DNA: TGTGCCAGCAGGAACACAGCGTCCTATGGCTACACCTTC; CDR3 protein: CASRNTASYGYTF
J gene: TRBJ2-7; clone size: .; V gene: TRBV12-5; D gene: .; CDR3 DNA: TGTGCTAGTGCCGACACCCAGGCCTACTACGAGCAGTACTTC; CDR3 protein: CASADTQAYYEQYF
J gene: TRBJ1-1; clone size: many; V gene: TRBV29-1; D gene: .; CDR3 DNA: TGCAGCGTTGAGACAGGAGACACTGAAGCTTTCTTT; CDR3 protein: CSVETGDTEAFF
J gene: TRBJ2-1; clone size: many; V gene: TRBV30; D gene: .; CDR3 DNA: TGTGCCTGGAGTGGGGGACCTACCAATGAGCAGTTCTTC; CDR3 protein: CAWSGGPTNEQFF
J gene: TRBJ2-7; clone size: many; V gene: TRBV5-1; D gene: TRBD2; CDR3 DNA: TGCGCCAGCAGCCATGGGACTAGCGGGAGGGCCTACGAGCAGTACTTC; CDR3 protein: CASSHGTSGRAYEQYF
J gene: TRBJ2-3; clone size: .; V gene: TRBV6-2/TRBV6-3; D gene: TRBD1; CDR3 DNA: TGTGCCAGCAGTCACAAACGACAGGGGGCCACAGATAGGCAGTATTTT; CDR3 protein: CASSHKRQGATDRQYF
J gene: TRBJ2-5; clone size: few; V gene: TRBV5-1; D gene: .; CDR3 DNA: TGCGCCAGCACGGAGGGCCGGATGGAGACCCAGTACTTC; CDR3 protein: CASTEGRMETQYF
J gene: TRBJ1-1; clone size: few; V gene: TRBV19; D gene: TRBD1; CDR3 DNA: TGTGCCAGTAGGGGACAGGGGTGGAACACTGAAGCTTTCTTT; CDR3 protein: CASRGQGWNTEAFF
J gene: TRBJ2-4; clone size: many; V gene: TRBV3-1; D gene: TRBD2; CDR3 DNA: TGTGCCAGCAGCCAAGTCGGGGGGGACATTCAGTACTTC; CDR3 protein: CASSQVGGDIQYF
J gene: TRBJ1-2; clone size: few; V gene: TRBV5-6; D gene: .; CDR3 DNA: TGTGCCAGCACCATGACAGGCCCGATTAACTATGGCTACACCTTC; CDR3 protein: CASTMTGPINYGYTF
J gene: TRBJ2-2; clone size: .; V gene: TRBV5-1; D gene: TRBD1; CDR3 DNA: TGTGCCAGCAGCGTAGGTCCTTGGACAGGGGGCTCCACCGGGGAGCTGTTTTTT; CDR3 protein: CASSVGPWTGGSTGELFF
J gene: TRBJ2-3; clone size: .; V gene: TRBV4-1; D gene: .; CDR3 DNA: TGCGCCAGCAGCCATCCGCCCAGCCACACAGATACGCAGTATTTT; CDR3 protein: CASSHPPSHTDTQYF
J gene: TRBJ1-2; clone size: few; V gene: TRBV20-1; D gene: TRBD1; CDR3 DNA: TGCAGTGCTAGCGGGACAGCACTTAACTATGGCTACACCTTC; CDR3 protein: CSASGTALNYGYTF